This T cell receptor (beta chain) stems from a study of cytomegalovirus exposure and HLA in healthy donors. In this sample, this clone turned up once. The antigen is undetermined. Primers for the PCR totalled 60 Vbeta and 13 Jbeta. The data were produced by immunoSEQ multiplex PCR, yet TCRdb's version contains in-frame clones alone and is incomplete. The data contain just under 250,000 clones, around 80% of them singletons. V shed 0 bases and J 6 bases; nucleotides not matched to a gene: 2. The CDR3 contains 14 residues. The germline V gene encodes CDR1 SGHTA and CDR2 FQGNSA. Overall study results and limits: Data from an earlier analysis indicated that most TCR beta V segments were productive either about 90% or about 30% of the time. Fewer N-insertions than the 666-donor mean were reportedly shown by an Asian-associated ancestry cluster in a later analysis.

V gene TRBV7-2 combines with J gene TRBJ2-7; 10 bases match TRBD1. The clonotype comes from a woman aged 40 to 55 in good health and CMV-seropositive. Sequenced material: PBMCs. This CDR3 is CASSLAGQGREQYF. CDR3 DNA: TGTGCCAGCAGCTTAGCGGGACAGGGGCGCGAGCAGTACTTC. The complete variable domain, with remaining parts taken from reference TRBV7-2 and TRBJ2-7, reads GAGVSQSPSNKVTEKGKDVELRCDPISGHTALYWYRQSLGQGLEFLIYFQGNSAPDKSGLPSDRFSAERTGGSVSTLTIQRTQQEDSAVYLCASSLAGQGREQYFGPGTRLTVT.